A single sample is the source of the 16 T cell receptor beta chains below, sequenced in a study of T-cell reconstitution after alpha-beta-depleted transplantation in children. The TCRbeta library incorporated unique molecular identifiers. From the PCR reads, TCRdb called clonotypes with MiXCR, one entry per CDR3 protein. The repertoire holds around 800,000 distinct CDR3 sequences, 16% seen once, with about 5% in the top ten. The sequences come from PBMCs, mostly from graft donor cells, collected 360 days after TCRalphabeta/CD19-depleted stem cell transplant. These receptors were taken from a male patient aged 10 to 17 who had a stem cell transplant for acute lymphoblastic leukemia, so the T cells may come from the graft donor.

The chain combines TRBV7-8 with TRBJ2-3, with 7 bases matching TRBD1. Germline values: CDR1 SGHVS, CDR2 FQNEAQ. The ends lost 0 bases at V and 3 bases at J; junction bases unmatched: 6. The CDR3 has 16 residues. The CDR3 DNA sequence: TGTGCCAGCAGCTTAGCCCAACAGGGGTGGACAGATACGCAGTATTTT. It specifies CASSLAQQGWTDTQYF. Full variable domain (rest looked up from reference TRBV7-8 and TRBJ2-3): GAGVSQSPRYKVAKRGQDVALRCDPISGHVSLFWYQQALGQGPEFLTYFQNEAQLDKSGLPSDRFFAERPEGSVSTLKIQRTQQEDSAVYLCASSLAQQGWTDTQYFGPGTRLTVL.

The rearrangement uses TRBV11-2 and TRBJ1-1; TRBD1 is a possible D gene (6 bases). The CDR3 has 14 amino acids. Germline values: CDR1 SGHAT, CDR2 FQNNGV. V lost 6 bases, J lost 6 bases, and 17 bases lay in between. This CDR3 reads CASSQAGALPEAFF. The CDR3 bases are TGTGCCAGCAGTCAGGCGGGGGCCCTACCTGAAGCTTTCTTT. Full variable domain (missing parts from reference TRBV11-2 and TRBJ1-1): EAGVAQSPRYKIIEKRQSVAFWCNPISGHATLYWYQQILGQGPKLLIQFQNNGVVDDSQLPKDRFSAERLKGVDSTLKIQPAKLEDSAVYLCASSQAGALPEAFFGQGTRLTVV.

A few counts support this clonotype. The chain uses TRBV2 and TRBJ2-1; TRBD2 is a possible D gene (6 bases). The germline CDR1 and CDR2 sequences are SNHLY and FYNNEI. This CDR3 is 15 amino acids long. Trimming stripped 5 bases from V and 0 bases from J, with 11 bases between. CDR3 nucleotide sequence: TGTGCCAGCAGTCCCCCTAGCGACTCCTACAATGAGCAGTTCTTC. It yields the protein CASSPPSDSYNEQFF.

In its sample, this clonotype was seen many times. This rearrangement joins TRBV14 to TRBJ2-5; the D is unclear. Germline assignment: CDR1 SGHDN and CDR2 FVKESK. Between the trimmed V and J ends, which lost 2 bases and 5 bases, there was a span of 6 bases. This CDR3 spans 12 amino acids. CDR3 in amino acids: CASSQWMETQYF. In DNA, the CDR3 is TGTGCCAGCAGCCAATGGATGGAGACCCAGTACTTC.

J is TRBJ2-7 and V is TRBV7-9; TRBD2 is a possible D gene (6 bases). Germline V gene data show CDR1 as SEHNR and CDR2 as FQNEAQ (reference sequence). Deletions cut 5 bases from V and 6 bases from J, with 14 bases between. The CDR3 spans 13 residues. CDR3 nucleotides: TGTGCCAGCAGCCTTATGGGAGGAGGCGAGCAGTACTTC. Encoded protein: CASSLMGGGEQYF.

This clonotype was counted between two and nine times. This chain uses TRBV7-2 with TRBJ1-1, with D possibly matching TRBD1 (5 bases). Germline V gene data show CDR1 as SGHTA and CDR2 as FQGNSA. V dropped 3 bases and J dropped 1 base, with 12 bases sitting between them. The length of the CDR3 is 15 residues. Written as DNA, the CDR3 is TGTGCCAGCAGCTTCGGGGGGACGGGGAACACTGAAGCTTTCTTT. As protein: CASSFGGTGNTEAFF.

Concerning this clonotype: This may come from a read error, since a much larger clone is one base off. The chain carries TRBV9 and TRBJ2-7; D is possibly TRBD1 (6 bases). V was trimmed by 1 base and J by 4 bases, leaving 12 bases between them. Germline loops: CDR1 SGDLS, CDR2 YYNGEE. The length of the CDR3 is 14 residues. The CDR3 DNA is TGTGCCAGCAGCGTAAGGACAGAGCCTTACGAGCAGTACTTC. Encoded protein: CASSVRTEPYEQYF.

This sequence joins TRBV12-5 and TRBJ2-3; no reliable D call. The ends were cut back, 3 bases at V and 4 bases at J, with 8 bases in the middle. The length of the CDR3 is 13 residues. Germline V gene sequence: CDR1 LGHNT, CDR2 FRNRAP. CDR3 sequence (DNA): TGTGCTAGTGGTTTAGCTTCTTCAGATACGCAGTATTTT. Its translation is CASGLASSDTQYF.

The chain links TRBV3-1 to TRBJ2-1, with 8 bases identical to TRBD1. The junction had 17 bases not matched to a gene; V was cut back by 4 bases and J by 6 bases. The germline V gene has CDR1 LGHDT and CDR2 YNNKEL (reference sequence). The CDR3 length is 18 residues. Here the CDR3 DNA reads TGTGCCAGCAGCCCTCGACAGGGGTCGGGATCTACGGGCAATGAGCAGTTCTTC. This sequence encodes CASSPRQGSGSTGNEQFF.

Many counts were recorded for this clonotype. V and J are TRBV20-1 and TRBJ2-2; D may be TRBD1 (6 bases). The germline V and J ends were trimmed by 5 bases and 4 bases, with 11 bases remaining between them. The V gene's germline CDR1 is DFQATT and CDR2 SNEGSKA (reference sequence). The CDR3 extends over 13 amino acids. The CDR3 is CSARQGLTGELFF. DNA of the CDR3: TGCAGTGCTCGTCAGGGGCTCACCGGGGAGCTGTTTTTT.

The count of this clonotype is one. The CDR3: CASSVGGGIPNEQFF. CDR3 sequence (DNA): TGTGCCAGCAGCGTAGGGGGAGGGATCCCCAATGAGCAGTTCTTC. V usage is TRBV9 and J usage is TRBJ2-1; TRBD2 matches 7 bases. V lost 0 bases and J lost 6; bases outside the gene matches: 6. Germline loops: CDR1 SGDLS, CDR2 YYNGEE. The CDR3 has 15 residues.

Ten or more counts support this clonotype. J is TRBJ1-3 and V is TRBV10-1; TRBD1 aligns across 8 bases. Trimming at V came to 6 bases and at J to 4 bases, leaving 5 bases not matched to a gene. The germline gives CDR1 WNHNN, CDR2 SYGVQD (reference sequence). The CDR3 sequence is 14 residues long. CDR3 coding DNA: TGCGCCAGCAGCGGACAGGGACGAGGAAACACCATATATTTT. Translating gives CASSGQGRGNTIYF.

This clonotype was counted a few times. This chain uses TRBV7-3 with TRBJ2-3, with D hard to call. The CDR3 contains 16 residues. Germline V gene sequence: CDR1 SGHTA, CDR2 FQGTGA. Trimming removed 1 base from V and 5 bases from J, with 16 bases in between. CDR3 in DNA: TGTGCCAGCAGCTTAAATCCCAGGCTAGTCAGAGATACGCAGTATTTT. Its translation: CASSLNPRLVRDTQYF. The variable domain in full, with the rest retrieved from reference TRBV7-3 and TRBJ2-3, is GAGVSQTPSNKVTEKGKYVELRCDPISGHTALYWYRQSLGQGPEFLIYFQGTGAADDSGLPNDRFFAVRPEGSVSTLKIQRTERGDSAVYLCASSLNPRLVRDTQYFGPGTRLTVL.

This clonotype has more than one count but fewer than ten. V gene TRBV7-8 combines with J gene TRBJ2-1; 9 bases are a match to TRBD2. Trimming removed 1 base from V and 7 bases from J; junction bases left unmatched: 8. Germline V CDR1 and CDR2: SGHVS, FQNEAQ. CDR3 length equals 16 residues. DNA of the CDR3: TGTGCCAGCAGCTTAGTTCGTAGCGGGAGATTAAATGAGCAGTTCTTC. Translation gives CASSLVRSGRLNEQFF.

This clonotype was seen a few times. V usage is TRBV12-3 or TRBV12-4 and J usage is TRBJ2-5, with 9 nucleotides matching TRBD2. The CDR3 length is 14 residues. Trimming took 7 bases from V and 1 from J; bases not matched to a gene: 4. The CDR3 here is CASKPAGGQETQYF. As DNA, the CDR3 is TGTGCCAGCAAGCCAGCGGGGGGCCAAGAGACCCAGTACTTC.

V is TRBV12-3 or TRBV12-4 and J is TRBJ1-2; TRBD1 might be the D (5 bases). CDR3 size: 14 residues. Trimming pared 8 bases from V and 4 bases from J, leaving 17 bases between. In DNA form, the CDR3 reads TGTGCCAGCCTGAGAGGAGACGGGGGCTATGGCTACACCTTC. It is translated as CASLRGDGGYGYTF.